These 22 T cell receptor beta chains came from one sample sequenced in a study of T-cell reconstitution after alpha-beta-depleted transplantation in children (dated by TCRdb to the mid-2010s). What this sample's treatment or condition label stands for: allogeneic hematopoietic cell transplantation with graft depleted of TCRalphabeta T cells and CD19 B cells. Library method: PCR. For sequencing, an Illumina HiSeq 2500 was employed. TCR library preparation used molecular barcoding, with unique molecular identifiers applied to normalize quantification of the TCRbeta repertoire. TCRdb handled the public reads itself, with Q25 trimming in fastp and clone calling in MiXCR, and kept productive beta chains. Rows with a matching CDR3 protein are joined into one entry that keeps the most common DNA and genes. Within this sample are hundreds of thousands of distinct CDR3 sequences, with roughly 18% of them counted one time only. Around 45% of the sample is taken by the ten largest.

The input for sequencing was PBMCs, mostly from graft donor cells, taken 360 days after TCRalphabeta/CD19-depleted stem cell transplant. The receptors were sampled from a male patient aged 2 to 9 who had a stem cell transplant for acute lymphoblastic leukemia, so the T cells may come from the graft donor.

Ten or more counts support this clonotype. CDR3 sequence: CASSFGDTQYF. The CDR3, as DNA: TGTGCCAGCAGTTTTGGAGATACGCAGTATTTT. The chain uses TRBV7-9 and TRBJ2-3; no clear D gene. V lost 6 bases and J 5 bases, leaving 6 bases between the germline ends. The CDR3 runs to 11 residues. CDR1 and CDR2 (germline): SEHNR, FQNEAQ (reference sequence).

The V and J genes are TRBV11-3 and TRBJ2-7; TRBD1 or TRBD2 may be the D gene (5 bases each). The germline V gene has CDR1 SGHNT and CDR2 YENEEA. V lost 3 bases and J lost 0, with 12 bases in between. This CDR3 has 15 amino acids. CDR3 in DNA: TGTGCCAGCAGCTTGGGACGTTCGAGCTCCTACGAGCAGTACTTC. Protein: CASSLGRSSSYEQYF.

This clonotype was observed a handful of times. V gene TRBV27 combines with J gene TRBJ2-3; D remains unclear. V shed 5 bases and J shed 2 bases, with 5 bases lying between them. The CDR3 consists of 12 residues. The germline gives CDR1 MNHEY, CDR2 SMNVEV (reference sequence). This CDR3 is CASSTFTDTQYF. The CDR3 bases are TGTGCCAGCAGTACCTTCACAGATACGCAGTATTTT.

The chain couples TRBV20-1 to TRBJ2-3, with TRBD2 as a possible D gene (6 bases). Trimming took off 0 bases at V and 6 bases at J, with 16 bases between the two ends. Germline V gives CDR1 DFQATT, CDR2 SNEGSKA (reference sequence). CDR3 size: 15 residues. The CDR3, as DNA: TGCAGTGCTAGAGATATGCGGAGGGATACGGATACGCAGTATTTT. Encoded protein: CSARDMRRDTDTQYF.

The genes are TRBV7-2 and TRBJ1-2, with D uncertain. The germline CDR1 and CDR2 sequences are SGHTA and FQGNSA. Trimming removed 1 base at V and 4 bases at J, with 16 bases between. The CDR3 is made up of 16 amino acids. CDR3 residues: CASSLEHSGSGYGYTF. CDR3 nucleotides: TGTGCCAGCAGCTTAGAGCACTCGGGCAGCGGCTATGGCTACACCTTC.

The V call is TRBV7-6, the J call TRBJ2-2; 9 bases align to TRBD1. The CDR3 is made up of 18 amino acids. Germline-derived CDR1 and CDR2 are SGHVS and FNYEAQ. The ends lost 1 base at V and 4 bases at J; junction bases unmatched: 10. The CDR3 DNA reads as TGTGCCAGCAGCTTAGAAGGGGACAGGGCGTGGGCCACCGGGGAGCTGTTTTTT. It encodes CASSLEGDRAWATGELFF.

The sample holds a few counts of this clonotype. The rearrangement uses TRBV9 and TRBJ1-2, with a weak D call TRBD1 (5 bases). V was pared by 2 bases and J by 5 bases, with 13 bases between. This CDR3 region has 14 residues. Germline lookup yields CDR1 SGDLS and CDR2 YYNGEE. CDR3 amino acids: CASSVGTMPYGYTF. DNA of the CDR3: TGTGCCAGCAGCGTTGGGACGATGCCATATGGCTACACCTTC. The full variable domain, its missing parts supplied by reference TRBV9 and TRBJ1-2, is DSGVTQTPKHLITATGQRVTLRCSPRSGDLSVYWYQQSLDQGLQFLIQYYNGEERAKGNILERFSAQQFPDLHSELNLSSLELGDSALYFCASSVGTMPYGYTFGSGTRLTVV.

The CDR3 coding sequence is TGTGCCAGCAGTGAACCCGGGGTCTACTCGTACGAGCAGTACTTC. Translation gives CASSEPGVYSYEQYF. The rearrangement links TRBV25-1 to TRBJ2-7; D is possibly TRBD2 (5 bases). Germline loops: CDR1 MGHDK, CDR2 SYGVNS. The CDR3 sequence is 15 residues long. V lost 2 bases and J 4 bases, leaving 15 bases between the germline ends.

The sample holds a few counts of this clonotype. The J gene is TRBJ2-3, the V gene TRBV6-5, with 11 bases that match TRBD2. V trimming: 2 bases; J trimming: 4 bases; junction bases outside the gene matches: 11. The CDR3 contains 18 residues. Germline V gives CDR1 MNHEY, CDR2 SVGAGI. The DNA for the CDR3 is TGTGCCAGCAGTTACACTAGCGGGAGCCTTTATACTTCAGATACGCAGTATTTT. It is translated as CASSYTSGSLYTSDTQYF.

Ten or more counts support this clonotype. V is TRBV21-1 and J is TRBJ1-1. TRBV21-1 is described as a pseudogene. The length of the CDR3 is 17 residues. CDR3 region: CASSNQGRQLMNTEAFF. CDR3 bases: TGTGCCAGCAGCAACCAGGGCCGGCAGCTTATGAACACTGAAGCTTTCTTT.

This chain connects TRBV10-3 to TRBJ2-1; perhaps D is TRBD1 or TRBD2 (6 bases each). The V and J ends lost 7 bases and 2 bases respectively, with 12 bases between them. This CDR3 has 14 residues. Germline V gene data show CDR1 as ENHRY and CDR2 as SYGVKD. CDR3 amino acids: CAITRDITYNEQFF. As DNA, the CDR3 is TGTGCCATCACGCGGGACATCACCTACAATGAGCAGTTCTTC.

The V gene is TRBV29-1, the J gene TRBJ2-7, with 9 bases that match TRBD2. CDR3 length: 14 residues. V lost 5 bases to trimming and J lost 4 bases; unmatched junction nucleotides: 9. Germline values: CDR1 SQVTM, CDR2 ANQGSEA. This chain's CDR3 is CSVRLAGSLYEQYF. DNA for the CDR3: TGCAGCGTTCGGCTAGCGGGATCTTTATACGAGCAGTACTTC.

There are a few counts of this clonotype. The chain uses TRBV7-9 and TRBJ1-4; TRBD1 agrees at 9 bases. With V trimmed by 2 bases and J by 5 bases, 3 bases remained unmatched. The CDR3 runs to 15 residues. Per germline, CDR1 SEHNR and CDR2 FQNEAQ (reference sequence). The CDR3 nucleotides are TGTGCCAGCAGCTTACCCGGGACAGGGAATGAAAAACTGTTTTTT. This codes for CASSLPGTGNEKLFF.

This clonotype was counted many times. The chain uses TRBV11-2 and TRBJ1-2; D perhaps matches TRBD1 (6 bases). Germline-derived CDR1 and CDR2 are SGHAT and FQNNGV. V lost 0 bases and J lost 2, with 7 bases in between. The CDR3 runs to 14 residues. In DNA form, the CDR3 reads TGTGCCAGCAGCTTAGATACAGGGAACTATGGCTACACCTTC. This translates into CASSLDTGNYGYTF.

V usage is TRBV28 and J usage is TRBJ2-7; 8 positions match TRBD2. From germline, CDR1 is MDHEN and CDR2 SYDVKM. V lost 8 bases to trimming and J lost 2 bases; unmatched junction nucleotides: 8. The CDR3 spans 14 residues. The CDR3 nucleotides are TGTGCCAGCGACACCGGGACTAGGACCTACGAGCAGTACTTC. Translating it yields CASDTGTRTYEQYF.

CDR3 protein: CASSQERSSATEAFF. The CDR3 DNA is TGTGCCAGCAGCCAAGAGAGGTCCTCTGCCACTGAAGCTTTCTTT. The chain couples TRBV4-2 to TRBJ1-1; D gene ambiguous. Trimming pared 0 bases from V and 4 bases from J, leaving 12 bases between. Germline lookup yields CDR1 LGHNA and CDR2 YNFKEQ. The length of the CDR3 is 15 residues.

The rearrangement links TRBV6-2 or TRBV6-3 to TRBJ2-1; D gene uncertain. With 5 bases removed from V and 9 bases from J, the gap between germline ends came to 8 bases. The CDR3 is 11 residues long. From germline, CDR1 is MNHEY and CDR2 SVGEGT. As DNA, the CDR3 is TGTGCCAGCAGTACTGTATTTGAGCAGTTCTTC. Amino acid sequence: CASSTVFEQFF.

This clonotype was observed a few times. The chain employs TRBV20-1 and TRBJ1-4; D gene unclear. V shed 0 bases and J shed 5 bases, with 16 bases lying between them. The CDR3 consists of 16 residues. CDR1 DFQATT and CDR2 SNEGSKA come from the germline V gene (reference sequence). Here the CDR3 reads CSARDLRVQENEKLFF. CDR3 in DNA: TGCAGTGCTAGAGATCTAAGGGTTCAAGAGAATGAAAAACTGTTTTTT.

This chain joins TRBV5-6 and TRBJ2-7; TRBD2 agrees at 10 bases. CDR1 SGHDT and CDR2 YYEEEE come from the germline V gene. After removal of 2 bases from V and 3 bases from J, the junction contained 17 bases not matched to a gene. This CDR3 spans 19 amino acids. CDR3 coding DNA: TGTGCCAGCAGCTTCGTTGGCTTTCGGCTAGCGGGAGATATCTACGAGCAGTACTTC. Its protein is CASSFVGFRLAGDIYEQYF. Drawing the rest from reference TRBV5-6 and TRBJ2-7, the complete variable domain is DAGVTQSPTHLIKTRGQQVTLRCSPKSGHDTVSWYQQALGQGPQFIFQYYEEEERQRGNFPDRFSGHQFPNYSSELNVNALLLGDSALYLCASSFVGFRLAGDIYEQYFGPGTRLTVT.

This clonotype has at least ten counts. The chain's CDR3 is CASSRDRAQETQYF. The CDR3 nucleotides are TGTGCCAGCAGTAGGGACAGGGCGCAAGAGACCCAGTACTTC. The V gene is TRBV27, the J gene TRBJ2-5, with TRBD1 identical over 9 bases. V dropped 5 bases and J dropped 2; count of bases not matched to a gene: 3. The CDR3 is made up of 14 amino acids. Per the germline V gene, CDR1 is MNHEY and CDR2 is SMNVEV (reference sequence).

V is TRBV24-1 and J is TRBJ2-3; 7 bases are shared with TRBD1. CDR1 KGHDR and CDR2 SFDVKD come from the germline V gene. CDR3 length: 14 amino acids. Trimming cost V 6 bases and J 2 bases; bases outside gene matches: 4. The CDR3 is CATSPGQPTDTQYF. The CDR3 nucleotides are TGTGCCACCAGTCCGGGACAGCCCACAGATACGCAGTATTTT.

The V call is TRBV27, the J call TRBJ2-7, with TRBD2 identical over 7 bases. This CDR3 comprises 14 residues. CDR1 and CDR2 (germline): MNHEY, SMNVEV (reference sequence). V trimming: 5 bases; J trimming: 9 bases; junction bases outside the gene matches: 13. CDR3: CASSPYTGTITQYF. CDR3 nucleotide sequence: TGTGCCAGCAGTCCATACACCGGGACTATAACGCAGTACTTC.